This paragraph covers one T cell receptor (beta chain) sequence. Its antigen is currently unknown. Per the germline V gene, CDR1 is SEHNR and CDR2 is FQNEAQ (reference sequence). The V gene lost 6 bases and the J gene lost 2 bases, with 17 bases spanning the gap. This CDR3 contains 15 residues. This entry comes from a study of cytomegalovirus exposure and HLA in healthy donors. Background on the study: The study's early data release held roughly 91 million unique TCRs from HLA-typed donors.

The study's findings and limits: Association of a missense DCLRE1C variant with TCR beta V- and J-gene trimming was reported in a later analysis. Segments of the TCR beta V type were, in most cases, productive about 87% or about 30% of the time in an earlier analysis.

A multiplex PCR was run with 60 Vbeta primers and 13 Jbeta primers. This table comes from immunoSEQ multiplex PCR, and its TCRdb copy is limited to in-frame clones, with some not included. Altogether 100,000 or so clones are present, about 84% being singletons, with the ten largest covering 2% to 2.5%. Each donor's status was that of a healthy bone marrow donor. J is TRBJ2-7 and V is TRBV7-9; possible D gene TRBD1, 6 bases. Input material: PBMCs. This clonotype originated in a man younger than 35 in good health and CMV-seronegative. For the CDR3, the DNA is TGTGCCAGCAGTCACCGGACAGAGAACACCTACGAGCAGTACTTC. It encodes CASSHRTENTYEQYF. The full variable domain, in which reference TRBV7-9 and TRBJ2-7 provide the parts outside the CDR3, is DTGVSQNPRHKITKRGQNVTFRCDPISEHNRLYWYRQTLGQGPEFLTYFQNEAQLEKSRLLSDRFSAERPKGSFSTLEIQRTEQGDSAMYLCASSHRTENTYEQYFGPGTRLTVT.